This T cell receptor (beta chain) derives from a study of T cell changes during pregnancy in multiple sclerosis. The V gene lost 3 bases and the J gene lost 0 bases, with 10 bases spanning the gap. Germline V gene data show CDR1 as SGHRS and CDR2 as YFSETQ. The CDR3 contains 14 residues. Generated by immunoSEQ multiplex PCR, the TCRdb table keeps only in-frame clones and is missing some. The sample lists over 80,000 clones, over 75% occurring once. The sequence derives from a female donor in good health, enrolled as a control in a pregnancy study. The chain links TRBV5-1 to TRBJ2-7; D is unclear. The sample was peripheral blood, taken in the second trimester of pregnancy. The CDR3 here is CASSSLRSSYEQYF. DNA of the CDR3: TGCGCCAGCAGCTCGCTGCGGAGCTCCTACGAGCAGTACTTC.